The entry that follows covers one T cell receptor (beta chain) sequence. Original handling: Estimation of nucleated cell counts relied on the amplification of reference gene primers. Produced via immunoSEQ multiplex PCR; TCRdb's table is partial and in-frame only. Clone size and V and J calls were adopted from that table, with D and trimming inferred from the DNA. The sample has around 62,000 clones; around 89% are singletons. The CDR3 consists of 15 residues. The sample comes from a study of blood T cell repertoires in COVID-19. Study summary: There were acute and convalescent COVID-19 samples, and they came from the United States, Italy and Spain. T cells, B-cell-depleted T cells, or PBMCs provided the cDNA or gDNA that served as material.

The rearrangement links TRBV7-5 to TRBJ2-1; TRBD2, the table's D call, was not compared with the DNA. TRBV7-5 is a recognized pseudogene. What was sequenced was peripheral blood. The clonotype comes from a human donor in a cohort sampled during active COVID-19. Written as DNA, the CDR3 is TGTGTCAGAAGCTTAGGACTAGCGGGAGAAGGGGAGCAGTTCTTC. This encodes CVRSLGLAGEGEQFF.